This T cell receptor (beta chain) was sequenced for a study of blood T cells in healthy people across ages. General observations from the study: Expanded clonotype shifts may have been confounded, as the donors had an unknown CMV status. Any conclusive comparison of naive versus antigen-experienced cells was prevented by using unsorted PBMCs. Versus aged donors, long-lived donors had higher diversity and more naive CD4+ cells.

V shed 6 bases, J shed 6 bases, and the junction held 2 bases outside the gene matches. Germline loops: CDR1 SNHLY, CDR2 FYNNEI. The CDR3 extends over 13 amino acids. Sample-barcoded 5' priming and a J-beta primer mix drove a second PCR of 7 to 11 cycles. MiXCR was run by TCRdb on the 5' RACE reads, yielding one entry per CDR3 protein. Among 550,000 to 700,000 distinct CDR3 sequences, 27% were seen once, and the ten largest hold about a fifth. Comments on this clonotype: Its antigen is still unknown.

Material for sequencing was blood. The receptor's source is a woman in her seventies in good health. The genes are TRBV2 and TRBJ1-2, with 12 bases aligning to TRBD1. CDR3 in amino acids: CASRGQGADGYTF. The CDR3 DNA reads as TGTGCCAGCAGGGGACAGGGGGCGGATGGCTACACCTTC.